Listed below are T cell receptor beta chains from one sample, sequenced in a study of blood T cell repertoires in COVID-19. Produced via immunoSEQ multiplex PCR; TCRdb's table is partial and in-frame only. Of 200,000 to 250,000 clones in the sample, about nine tenths were seen once. The material sequenced was peripheral blood. The receptors derive from a woman in her 50s with acute or convalescent COVID-19. Each CDR3 is given with its conserved first and last residue. A D gene is named only where the DNA matches it firmly. Clone sizes are given selectively: once, few, many, or a class where the clone is expanded.

j_call	v_call	clone_size	d_call	cdr3_nt	cdr3_aa
TRBJ2-7	TRBV30	-	-	TGTGCCTGGAGTTCGAGGGTAGGCGAGCAGTACTTC	CAWSSRVGEQYF
TRBJ1-2	TRBV19	-	-	TGTGCCAGTAGCCAACAGGGTAGCTATGGCTACACCTTC	CASSQQGSYGYTF
TRBJ2-3	TRBV6-2/TRBV6-3	-	-	TGTGCCAGCAGTTACGTGTCAGGGCGGGATACGCAGTATTTT	CASSYVSGRDTQYF
TRBJ2-7	TRBV19	once	-	TGTGCCAGCCGGCCTGGATCAGGAGGGAACGAGCAGTACTTC	CASRPGSGGNEQYF
TRBJ2-2	TRBV5-6	-	TRBD2	TGTGCCAGCAGCTTGTTTAGCGGGAGGGCCGGGGAGCTGTTTTTT	CASSLFSGRAGELFF
TRBJ1-1	TRBV7-9	once	TRBD1	TGTGCCAGCAGCTATCAGGGGGGAAAGAACACTGAAGCTTTCTTT	CASSYQGGKNTEAFF
TRBJ2-2	TRBV4-3	-	-	TGCGCCAGCAGCCTGACAGTTCTCAACACCGGGGAGCTGTTTTTT	CASSLTVLNTGELFF
TRBJ2-5	TRBV2	few	TRBD2	TGTGCCAGCGGCGGGGGATTCGGGACCCAGTACTTC	CASGGGFGTQYF
TRBJ1-1	TRBV4-2	-	-	TGTGCCAGCAGCCAAGAATCGATGGCGGAATACACTGAAGCTTTCTTT	CASSQESMAEYTEAFF
TRBJ1-2	TRBV29-1	-	TRBD1	TGCAGCGTTAAAGACAGGGGGAATGGCTACACCTTC	CSVKDRGNGYTF
TRBJ2-5	TRBV11-3	-	-	TGTGCCAGCAGCGTAGGTCGTACACAGATTGAGACCCAGTACTTC	CASSVGRTQIETQYF
TRBJ2-7	TRBV14	-	-	TGTGCCAGCAGCCAAGGGATCGGGGACGAGCAGTACTTC	CASSQGIGDEQYF
TRBJ2-5	TRBV4-1	-	-	TGCGCCAGCAGCGAAGGAGGGCCAAGGCAAGAGACCCAGTACTTC	CASSEGGPRQETQYF
TRBJ2-7	TRBV5-1	-	TRBD2	TGCGCCAGCAGCCCGACTAGCGGGGGGGCGGGGGCCTACGAGCAGTACTTC	CASSPTSGGAGAYEQYF
TRBJ2-5	TRBV9	-	TRBD2	TGTGCCAGCAGCGTAGCTCTAGCGGGAGAGACCCAGTACTTC	CASSVALAGETQYF
TRBJ2-7	TRBV2	-	-	TGTGCCAGCACCCCGAGGGGGATCGACGAGCAGTACTTC	CASTPRGIDEQYF
TRBJ1-2	TRBV27	-	TRBD1	TGTGCCAGCGGCTCCAGGGGGCGCAACTATGGCTACACCTTC	CASGSRGRNYGYTF
TRBJ1-6	TRBV7-3	few	-	TGTGCCAGCAGCTTTAATAATTCACCCCTCCACTTT	CASSFNNSPLHF
TRBJ1-5	TRBV2	-	TRBD1	TGTGCCAGCAGTGGATTGGACAGGGATCAGCCCCAGCATTTT	CASSGLDRDQPQHF
TRBJ1-2	TRBV11-3	-	-	TGTGCCAGCAGCTCCGACAGGTTCTATGGCTACACCTTC	CASSSDRFYGYTF
TRBJ1-3	TRBV5-1	-	-	TGCGCCAGCAGCCAAGGGGCCGAAAACACCATATATTTT	CASSQGAENTIYF
TRBJ1-3	TRBV4-2	-	-	TGTGCCAGCAGCGCCTCAGGTGCTTCTGGAAACACCATATATTTT	CASSASGASGNTIYF
TRBJ2-2	TRBV11-3	few	TRBD1	TGTGCCAGCAGCTCGCAGGGGGCCGGGGAGCTGTTTTTT	CASSSQGAGELFF
TRBJ1-2	TRBV2	-	-	TGTGCCAGCACCGGAGGGGCGCGGAACTATGGCTACACCTTC	CASTGGARNYGYTF
TRBJ1-2	TRBV19	-	-	TGTGCCAGTAGTGCCACACGCAACTATGGCTACACCTTC	CASSATRNYGYTF
TRBJ2-7	TRBV29-1	-	-	TGCAGCGTTGTCTTACCCGGGGTTATTGGGCAGTACTTC	CSVVLPGVIGQYF
TRBJ2-2	TRBV19	-	TRBD2	TGTGCCAGTAGTCGGACCGGGACTAGCGTAAACACCGGGGAGCTGTTTTTT	CASSRTGTSVNTGELFF
TRBJ2-3	TRBV18	few	-	TGTGCCAGCTCACCCTCCACAGATACGCAGTATTTT	CASSPSTDTQYF
TRBJ1-2	TRBV6-5	-	-	TGTGCCAGCAGTTACTCCGGGACACACTATGGCTACACCTTC	CASSYSGTHYGYTF
TRBJ2-2	TRBV6-2/TRBV6-3	-	TRBD2	TGTGCCAGCAGTCCGGAGAGGGGTGCGGGGGGGCGACCGCGCACCGGGGAGCTGTTTTTT	CASSPERGAGGRPRTGELFF
TRBJ1-5	TRBV20-1	few	-	TGCAGTGCTAGTGTCGAAGCCTTTGAAGGCAATCAGCCCCAGCATTTT	CSASVEAFEGNQPQHF
TRBJ1-3	TRBV13	-	-	TGTGCCAGCAGCTCCATGGGTACCGGGACAATTTATTCTGGAAACACCATATATTTT	CASSSMGTGTIYSGNTIYF
TRBJ2-2	TRBV7-8	once	-	TGTGCCAGCAGCTTACACAGGGACACCGGGGAGCTGTTTTTT	CASSLHRDTGELFF
TRBJ1-4	TRBV23-1	few	-	TGCGCCAGCAGTCAATTTCCCAAGGCGGCTAGGTTAGGTCCGAATGAAAAACTGTTTTTT	CASSQFPKAARLGPNEKLFF
TRBJ2-7	TRBV14	-	-	TGTGCCAGCAGCCAAGGGCAGGGGCTAACCTACGAGCAGTACTTC	CASSQGQGLTYEQYF
TRBJ2-4	TRBV5-6	-	TRBD1	TGTGCCAGCAGCTTGGTAGGACAGGGAGATGCCAAAAACATTCAGTACTTC	CASSLVGQGDAKNIQYF
TRBJ1-1	TRBV29-1	-	TRBD1	TGCAGCGTTACCTCGGGACAGAGGAACACTGAAGCTTTCTTT	CSVTSGQRNTEAFF
TRBJ2-7	TRBV18	-	TRBD1	TGTGCCAGCTCACCACTGGGACAGTATATCGGCGAGCAGTACTTC	CASSPLGQYIGEQYF
TRBJ1-3	TRBV19	-	TRBD1	TGTGCCAGTAGAGTCACAGGGGAAGGAAACACCATATATTTT	CASRVTGEGNTIYF
TRBJ2-7	TRBV5-1	-	TRBD1	TGCGCCAGCAGCCAGGGACAGGCGAGCTCCTACGAGCAGTACTTC	CASSQGQASSYEQYF
TRBJ2-7	TRBV9	-	-	TGTGCCAGCAGCGGTTACAGCTCCTCCGAGCAGTACTTC	CASSGYSSSEQYF
TRBJ1-2	TRBV19	few	-	TGTGCCAGTAGTATAACATGGTGGCAGGCGATCTATGGCTACACCTTC	CASSITWWQAIYGYTF
TRBJ2-1	TRBV18	-	-	TGTGCCAGCTCACGGCAGCGAGAGTACAATGAGCAGTTCTTC	CASSRQREYNEQFF
TRBJ2-4	TRBV7-2	-	TRBD2	TGTGCCAGCAGCATTACTAGCGGCGCCAAAAACATTCAGTACTTC	CASSITSGAKNIQYF
TRBJ1-1	TRBV7-3	-	TRBD1	TGTGCCAGCAGCTTAGGGGGGAGACAGGGGGTGACTTTCTTT	CASSLGGRQGVTFF
TRBJ2-6	TRBV6-1	-	TRBD1	TGTGCCAGCAGTGAAGACCCCGGGACAGGTACCGTTGGGGCCAACGTCCTGACTTTC	CASSEDPGTGTVGANVLTF
TRBJ2-2	TRBV5-4	-	-	TGTGCCAGCAGCTTGGGGGGGACACTGAGGGACGGGGAGCTGTTTTTT	CASSLGGTLRDGELFF
TRBJ2-7	TRBV3-1/TRBV3-2	-	TRBD2	TGTGCCAGCAGCCCTTCCGTTTCGGGGGGGGGAGGCTCCTACGAGCAGTACTTC	CASSPSVSGGGGSYEQYF
TRBJ1-1	TRBV3-1/TRBV3-2	-	TRBD1	TGTGCCAGCAGCCGGGGACAGCTCTCGAACACTGAAGCTTTCTTT	CASSRGQLSNTEAFF
TRBJ2-7	TRBV29-1	-	TRBD1	TGCAGCGTTGGATACACCGGACAGGGCTACTACGAGCAGTACTTC	CSVGYTGQGYYEQYF
TRBJ1-5	TRBV6-1	-	-	TGTGCCAGCAGTGAAGCGCTTCGAGGGTTTAGCAATCAGCCCCAGCATTTT	CASSEALRGFSNQPQHF
TRBJ2-3	TRBV5-4	-	TRBD1	TGTGCCAGCGCGCCGGACAGGGCGCGCACAGATACGCAGTATTTT	CASAPDRARTDTQYF
TRBJ2-7	TRBV10-1	once	-	TGCGCCAGCAGTGAGTCCGGCTCCTACGAGCAGTACTTC	CASSESGSYEQYF
TRBJ2-1	TRBV6-5	-	TRBD2	TGTGCCAGCAGTTATCGCGGCTTGGCGGGAGGGGAGCAGTTCTTC	CASSYRGLAGGEQFF